Below, one TCR beta chain is given with its context. Its matching antigen is unknown. The entry originates in a study of T cell responses to AZD1222 COVID-19 vaccine. Study conclusions and caveats: Reportedly, nearly half the spike-specific TCRs target unmutated variant regions. Increases in Spike-specific TCR breadth and depth were seen after two AZD1222 doses. Baseline seropositives among AZD1222 recipients totaled only five or six. No day 14 peak samples; only post-peak repertoires were characterized.

Sequencing used immunoSEQ multiplex PCR; TCRdb keeps in-frame clones, though not all of them. The table includes roughly 150,000 clones, around 90% detected once. This CDR3 region has 15 residues. CDR1 and CDR2 (germline): SGHDN, FVKESK. V shed 4 bases and J 6 bases; nucleotides not matched to a gene: 9. The genes are TRBV14 and TRBJ2-1; 7 nucleotides line up with TRBD2. Material: peripheral blood, obtained on day 0 of AZD1222 vaccination. This sequence was found in an adult in good health. The CDR3 sequence is CASSPFGGGSNEQFF. CDR3 nucleotides: TGTGCCAGCAGCCCCTTTGGGGGGGGTAGCAATGAGCAGTTCTTC.